This TCR beta chain was captured by sequencing in a study of T cell responses to AZD1222 COVID-19 vaccine. The wider study: Recipients boosted at about 4 weeks or about 12 weeks are pooled.

On this clone itself: Its specificity is not known.

This CDR3 spans 16 amino acids. Trimming cost V 2 bases and J 0 bases, with 13 bases left between them. CDR1 and CDR2 (germline): MNHNS, SASEGT. Study-wide results and limits: Elevations in Spike-specific TCR breadth and depth followed administration of two AZD1222 doses. Scientists sampled the repertoires only once the peak T cell response had passed.

TCRdb's table, derived via immunoSEQ multiplex PCR, lists solely in-frame clones and lacks some. The data show 140,000 to 150,000 clones, with about 94% seen just once and 5% to 6.5% held by the top ten. The sample in question was peripheral blood, obtained on day 0 of AZD1222 vaccination. The receptor's source is an adult in good health. V usage is TRBV6-1 and J usage is TRBJ1-1; D is unclear. CDR3 sequence (DNA): TGTGCCAGCAGTGAATTGGAGACCGGCTTGAACACTGAAGCTTTCTTT. Translation gives CASSELETGLNTEAFF.